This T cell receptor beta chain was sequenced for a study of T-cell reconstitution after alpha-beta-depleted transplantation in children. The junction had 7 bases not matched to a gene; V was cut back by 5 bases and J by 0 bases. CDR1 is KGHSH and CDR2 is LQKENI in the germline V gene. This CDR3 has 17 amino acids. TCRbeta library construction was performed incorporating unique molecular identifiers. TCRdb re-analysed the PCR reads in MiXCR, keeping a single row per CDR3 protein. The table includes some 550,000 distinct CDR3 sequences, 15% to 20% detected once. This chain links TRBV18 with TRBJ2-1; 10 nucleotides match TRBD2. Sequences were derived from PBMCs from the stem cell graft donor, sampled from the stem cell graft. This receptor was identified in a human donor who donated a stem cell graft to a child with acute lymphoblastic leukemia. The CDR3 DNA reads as TGTGCCAGCTCAACCCTAGCGGGAGCCAACTCCTACAATGAGCAGTTCTTC. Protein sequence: CASSTLAGANSYNEQFF.